What follows is one T cell receptor beta chain and its context. This sample is drawn from a study of T cells in Graves' hyperthyroidism and ophthalmopathy. Amplified TCR beta CDR3 regions came from RNA transcripts. TCR CDR3 underwent first-round RT-PCR with the HTBI primer set. TCRdb fed the multiplex PCR reads into MiXCR, producing one record per CDR3 protein. In the table there are 750,000 to 900,000 distinct CDR3 sequences, 38% of which are singletons. The CDR3 runs to 15 residues. CDR1 and CDR2 (germline): SGHVS, FNYEAQ. The ends lost 7 bases at V and 8 bases at J; junction bases unmatched: 10. This receptor was taken from a man younger than 35 with Graves' hyperthyroidism. The rearrangement uses TRBV7-6 and TRBJ1-6, with TRBD1 matching over 8 bases. Sequenced: blood. The CDR3 spells CASTTGQGWDSPLHF. The CDR3, as DNA: TGTGCCAGCACGACCGGACAGGGATGGGATTCACCCCTCCACTTT.